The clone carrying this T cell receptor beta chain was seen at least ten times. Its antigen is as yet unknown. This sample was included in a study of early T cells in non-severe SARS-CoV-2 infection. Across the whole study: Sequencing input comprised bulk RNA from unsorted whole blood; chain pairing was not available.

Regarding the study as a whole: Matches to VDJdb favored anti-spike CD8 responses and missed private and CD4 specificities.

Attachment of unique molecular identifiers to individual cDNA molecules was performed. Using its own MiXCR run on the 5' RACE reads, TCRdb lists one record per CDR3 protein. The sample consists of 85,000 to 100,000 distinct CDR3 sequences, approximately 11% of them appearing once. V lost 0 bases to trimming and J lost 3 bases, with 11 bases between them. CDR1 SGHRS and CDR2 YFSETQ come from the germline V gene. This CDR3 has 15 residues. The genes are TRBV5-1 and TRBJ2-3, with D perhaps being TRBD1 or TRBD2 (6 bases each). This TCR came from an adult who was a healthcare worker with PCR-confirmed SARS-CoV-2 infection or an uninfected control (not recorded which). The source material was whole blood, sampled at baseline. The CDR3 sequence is CASSLERGRTDTQYF. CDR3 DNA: TGCGCCAGCAGCTTGGAGAGGGGGAGGACAGATACGCAGTATTTT. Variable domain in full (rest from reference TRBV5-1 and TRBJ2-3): KAGVTQTPRYLIKTRGQQVTLSCSPISGHRSVSWYQQTPGQGLQFLFEYFSETQRNKGNFPGRFSGRQFSNSRSEMNVSTLELGDSALYLCASSLERGRTDTQYFGPGTRLTVL.